This entry is about one TCR beta chain. A much more abundant neighbour one base away suggests this may be a read error. Clones were sequenced by immunoSEQ multiplex PCR, and TCRdb holds only the in-frame ones, with some missing. The sample yields approximately 470,000 clones, about nine tenths seen once. Participant-given clinical history determined each cohort assignment. Recovery meant two consecutive negative NP/OP PCR tests, professional clearance, or resolved symptoms. This specimen belongs to a study of blood T cell repertoires in COVID-19. Study background: Donors in the United States, Italy and Spain gave samples during acute or convalescent COVID-19. PBMCs, B-cell-depleted T cells, or T cells provided the cDNA or gDNA that made up the material.

The germline CDR1 and CDR2 sequences are SGHVS and FNYEAQ. The CDR3 is 12 amino acids. Trimming stripped 5 bases from V and 2 bases from J, with 6 bases between. This chain uses TRBV7-6 with TRBJ2-5, with D tentatively TRBD2 (5 bases). The receptor's source is a woman aged 18-30 years who had recovered from COVID-19. The sequencing sample was made of PBMCs or T cells enriched from blood (not recorded which). CDR3: CASSSGQETQYF. The CDR3 coding sequence is TGTGCCAGCAGCAGCGGACAAGAGACCCAGTACTTC.